This T cell receptor beta chain was recorded in a study of tissue T cells after allogeneic stem cell transplantation. Study-level findings and limits: Some tissue clones might be persisting host cells; their alloreactivity or antigen specificity was not determined. In patients and mice, blood and spleen missed much of tissue repertoire.

As concerns this clone: The antigen is undetermined. The genes and germline here are from mouse. The CDR3 end falls 1 residue outside the read, so it is completed with the germline J gene.

Survey-depth TCRbeta CDR3 sequencing reported V/J genes and productive frequencies. The table came from immunoSEQ multiplex PCR; TCRdb's copy has only in-frame clones and leaves some out. The sample contains about 50,000 clones, roughly four fifths of which appear only once. In germline, CDR1 is SGHND, CDR2 FRSKSL. The CDR3 has 15 residues. After removal of 5 bases from V and 3 bases from J, the junction contained 2 bases not matched to a gene. Material: sorted cells pooled from one or two spleens. The V gene is TRBV15, the J gene TRBJ1-3; 12 positions agree with TRBD1. This TCR derives from a pool of C57BL/6 mice in good health. CDR3 DNA (partial): TGTGCCAGCAGTAGGGACAGGGGGCTTGGAAATACGCTCTAT. Translated: CASSRDRGLGNTLY. The entire CDR3 protein reads CASSRDRGLGNTLYF.